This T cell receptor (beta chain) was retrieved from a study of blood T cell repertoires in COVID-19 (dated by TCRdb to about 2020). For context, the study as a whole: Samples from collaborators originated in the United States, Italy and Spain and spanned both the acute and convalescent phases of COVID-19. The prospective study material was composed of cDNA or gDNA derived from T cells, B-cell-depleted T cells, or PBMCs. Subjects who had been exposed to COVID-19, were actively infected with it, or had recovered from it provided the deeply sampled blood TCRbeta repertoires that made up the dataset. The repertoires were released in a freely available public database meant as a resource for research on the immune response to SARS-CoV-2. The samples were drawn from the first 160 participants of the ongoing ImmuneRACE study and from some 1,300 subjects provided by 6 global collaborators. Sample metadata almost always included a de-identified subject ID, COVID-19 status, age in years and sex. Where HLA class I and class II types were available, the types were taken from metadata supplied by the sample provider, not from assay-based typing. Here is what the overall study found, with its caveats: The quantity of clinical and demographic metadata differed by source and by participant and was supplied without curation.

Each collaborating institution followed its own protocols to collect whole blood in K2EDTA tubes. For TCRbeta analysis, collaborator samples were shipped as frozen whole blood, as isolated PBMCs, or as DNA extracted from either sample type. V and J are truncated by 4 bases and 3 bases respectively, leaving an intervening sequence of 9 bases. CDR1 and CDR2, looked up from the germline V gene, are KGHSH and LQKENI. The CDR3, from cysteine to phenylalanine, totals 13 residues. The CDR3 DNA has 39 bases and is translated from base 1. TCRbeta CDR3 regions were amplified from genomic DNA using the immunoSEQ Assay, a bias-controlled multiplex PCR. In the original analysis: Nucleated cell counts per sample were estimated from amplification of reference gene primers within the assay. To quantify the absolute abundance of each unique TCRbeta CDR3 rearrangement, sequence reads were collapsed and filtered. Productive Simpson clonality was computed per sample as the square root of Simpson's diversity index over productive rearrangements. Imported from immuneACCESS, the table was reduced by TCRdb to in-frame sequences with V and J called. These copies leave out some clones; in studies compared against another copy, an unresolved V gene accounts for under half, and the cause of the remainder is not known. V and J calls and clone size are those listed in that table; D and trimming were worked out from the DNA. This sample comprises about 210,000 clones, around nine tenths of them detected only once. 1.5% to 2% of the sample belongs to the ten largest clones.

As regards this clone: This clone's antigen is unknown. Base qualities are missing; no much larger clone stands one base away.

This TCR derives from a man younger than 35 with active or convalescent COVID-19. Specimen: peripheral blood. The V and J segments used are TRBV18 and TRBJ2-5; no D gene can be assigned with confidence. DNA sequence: TGTGCCAGCTCACGGTTCGGTGAAGAGACCCAGTACTTC. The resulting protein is CASSRFGEETQYF. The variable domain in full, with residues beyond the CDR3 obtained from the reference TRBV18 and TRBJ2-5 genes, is NAGVMQNPRHLVRRRGQEARLRCSPMKGHSHVYWYRQLPEEGLKFMVYLQKENIIDESGMPKERFSAEFPKEGPSILRIQQVVRGDSAAYFCASSRFGEETQYFGPGTRLLVL.